This is a list of T cell receptor beta chains from one sample in a study of blood T cells in healthy people across ages. TCRdb ran MiXCR on the 5' RACE reads and lists one entry per CDR3 protein. The table lists some 1.7 million distinct CDR3 sequences, 28% of them singletons, with about 7.7% in the top ten. The specimen sequenced was blood. Receptors originate from a woman aged 25 to 45 in good health. CDR3s include the opening cysteine and the closing phenylalanine or tryptophan. A D gene is named only where the DNA matches it firmly. For some rows the clone size is stated as once, few or many, or as a class when expanded; others skip it.

>TRBV11-2|.|.|TRBJ1-1
CASSSVPWGRFRWDTEAFF
TGTGCCAGCAGCTCTGTCCCATGGGGGCGGTTTAGATGGGACACTGAAGCTTTCTTT
>TRBV27|many|TRBD2|TRBJ2-1
CASSWGGLDNEQFF
TGTGCCAGCAGTTGGGGGGGACTTGACAATGAGCAGTTCTTC
>TRBV2|few|TRBD1|TRBJ1-2
CASSEGQGNNYGYTF
TGTGCCAGCAGTGAGGGACAGGGTAATAACTATGGCTACACCTTC
>TRBV29-1|.|TRBD1|TRBJ1-5
CSVRPTGVNQPQHF
TGCAGCGTCCGACCGACAGGGGTCAATCAGCCCCAGCATTTT
>TRBV3-1|.|.|TRBJ2-7
CASSHQGFSSYEQYF
TGTGCCAGCAGCCACCAGGGGTTCTCCTCCTACGAGCAGTACTTC
>TRBV6-1|few|.|TRBJ1-1
CASSNSRTEAFF
TGTGCCAGCAGCAACAGTCGCACTGAAGCTTTCTTT
>TRBV20-1|few|.|TRBJ1-1
CSASHRATTEAFF
TGCAGTGCTAGCCACAGGGCGACCACTGAAGCTTTCTTT
>TRBV29-1|.|.|TRBJ2-2
CSVSEDTGELFF
TGCAGCGTGAGTGAGGATACCGGGGAGCTGTTTTTT
>TRBV20-1|.|.|TRBJ2-5
CSARSSRTAQETQYF
TGCAGTGCTAGATCCTCCCGGACAGCCCAAGAGACCCAGTACTTC
>TRBV7-9|few|.|TRBJ1-1
CASTPQGVSTEAFF
TGTGCCAGCACCCCTCAAGGGGTGAGCACTGAAGCTTTCTTT
>TRBV5-1|.|.|TRBJ1-2
CASNDRGYSYGYTF
TGCGCCAGCAACGACCGGGGGTATAGCTATGGCTACACCTTC
>TRBV27|.|.|TRBJ1-1
CASSLSPRAGEGFF
TGTGCCAGCAGTTTATCACCCCGGGCAGGGGAGGGTTTCTTT
>TRBV19|few|.|TRBJ1-2
CASSWANYGYTF
TGTGCCAGTAGTTGGGCGAACTATGGCTACACCTTC
>TRBV5-5|few|TRBD1|TRBJ2-1
CASSFPGQANEQFF
TGTGCCAGCAGCTTTCCCGGACAGGCCAATGAGCAGTTCTTC
>TRBV7-2|.|TRBD2|TRBJ2-1
CANSPLGLAGVREQFF
TGTGCCAACAGCCCACTGGGACTAGCGGGAGTACGGGAGCAGTTCTTC
>TRBV6-1|.|TRBD1|TRBJ2-2
CASSDTGEIGELFF
TGTGCCAGCAGTGACACAGGGGAAATCGGGGAGCTGTTTTTT
>TRBV20-1|.|.|TRBJ2-5
CSARAYKMGETQYF
TGCAGTGCTAGGGCCTACAAGATGGGAGAGACCCAGTACTTC
>TRBV5-1|.|.|TRBJ1-3
CASSLEETGNTIYF
TGCGCCAGCAGCTTGGAGGAAACTGGAAACACCATATATTTT
>TRBV7-9|.|TRBD1|TRBJ2-6
CASHLTGALSGANVLTF
TGTGCCAGCCATCTGACAGGGGCCCTCTCTGGGGCCAACGTCCTGACTTTC
>TRBV18|.|.|TRBJ2-3
CASSSPSQGGTDTQYF
TGTGCCAGCTCGTCGCCTTCCCAGGGGGGAACAGATACGCAGTATTTT
>TRBV6-1|.|.|TRBJ2-3
CASSEVQFFKATSSTDTQYF
TGTGCCAGCAGTGAAGTTCAGTTTTTTAAGGCGACGTCTAGCACAGATACGCAGTATTTT
>TRBV29-1|many|.|TRBJ2-7
CSVPRDGSYEQYF
TGCAGCGTCCCCCGGGACGGCTCCTACGAGCAGTACTTC
>TRBV10-1|.|TRBD2|TRBJ2-3
CASSARTSGGADTQYF
TGCGCCAGCAGTGCACGTACTAGCGGGGGCGCAGATACGCAGTATTTT
>TRBV7-3|few|.|TRBJ2-3
CASSSMFTDTQYF
TGTGCCAGCAGCTCGATGTTCACAGATACGCAGTATTTT
>TRBV9|.|.|TRBJ2-3
CASPRGERADTQYF
TGTGCCAGCCCTAGGGGGGAGCGCGCAGATACGCAGTATTTT
>TRBV2|few|.|TRBJ2-5
CASSGEAMGETQYF
TGTGCCAGCAGCGGAGAAGCTATGGGAGAGACCCAGTACTTC
>TRBV20-1|.|.|TRBJ2-1
CSARDRGGPPFF
TGCAGTGCTAGAGATCGGGGTGGCCCCCCGTTCTTC
>TRBV20-1|few|TRBD2|TRBJ2-1
CSAMGTSGGRSEQFF
TGCAGTGCCATGGGGACTAGCGGGGGGCGTAGTGAGCAGTTCTTC
>TRBV9|.|.|TRBJ2-1
CTSSPQRGNEQFF
TGTACCAGCAGCCCCCAAAGGGGCAATGAGCAGTTCTTC
>TRBV7-2|.|.|TRBJ2-7
CASSRRPQRLDITYEQYF
TGTGCCAGCAGCCGTCGACCCCAGCGACTCGATATAACCTACGAGCAGTACTTC
>TRBV7-8|.|.|TRBJ2-1
CATSRHEQFF
TGTGCCACCTCTAGGCATGAGCAGTTCTTC
>TRBV5-1|few|.|TRBJ1-1
CASSLGPRGGMAFF
TGCGCCAGCAGCTTGGGCCCAAGAGGGGGGATGGCTTTCTTT